Below are 9 T cell receptor beta chains sequenced from a single sample in a study of cytotoxic CD8 clonotypes in ibrutinib-treated CLL. Libraries were prepared by immunoSEQ multiplex PCR; TCRdb keeps only in-frame clonotypes and omits some of them. The profile shows about 200,000 clones, 70% to 75% of them singletons. Sequences were derived from PBMCs, sampled after 12 months of ibrutinib treatment. All receptors come from a human donor with chronic lymphocytic leukemia.

The chain combines TRBV7-2 with TRBJ2-6; TRBD1 aligns across 7 bases. Germline V gene sequence: CDR1 SGHTA, CDR2 FQGNSA. The CDR3 spans 19 residues. V lost 1 base and J lost 0; bases outside the gene matches: 9. The CDR3 loop is CASSLEAGTAYSGANVLTF. The CDR3 DNA reads TGTGCCAGCAGCTTAGAAGCCGGGACAGCCTACTCTGGGGCCAACGTCCTGACTTTC. Supplemented by reference TRBV7-2 and TRBJ2-6, the full variable domain reads GAGVSQSPSNKVTEKGKDVELRCDPISGHTALYWYRQSLGQGLEFLIYFQGNSAPDKSGLPSDRFSAERTGGSVSTLTIQRTQQEDSAVYLCASSLEAGTAYSGANVLTFGAGSRLTVL.

This clone was seen only a few times. The J gene is TRBJ1-6, the V gene TRBV30; 7 bases fit TRBD1. Germline loops: CDR1 GTSNPN, CDR2 SVGIG (reference sequence). The CDR3 has 13 amino acids. Losses at the gene ends were 2 bases for V and 11 bases for J; bases not matched to a gene: 6. DNA for the CDR3: TGTGCCTGGAGTACAGGGGAGGGTACACCCCTCCACTTT. Residues: CAWSTGEGTPLHF. The full variable domain, its missing parts supplied by reference TRBV30 and TRBJ1-6, is SQTIHQWPATLVQPVGSPLSLECTVEGTSNPNLYWYRQAAGRGLQLLFYSVGIGQISSEVPQNLSASRPQDRQFILSSKKLLLSDSGFYLCAWSTGEGTPLHFGNGTRLTVT.

V gene TRBV2 combines with J gene TRBJ1-5; D gene ambiguous. Trimming cost V 7 bases and J 0 bases, with 10 bases left between them. The CDR3 has 14 residues. Germline loops: CDR1 SNHLY, CDR2 FYNNEI. The CDR3 here is CASTWSHSNQPQHF. DNA for the CDR3: TGTGCCAGCACCTGGTCACATAGCAATCAGCCCCAGCATTTT.

This rearrangement joins TRBV7-2 to TRBJ1-1; possible D gene TRBD1, 6 bases. Germline V CDR1 and CDR2: SGHTA, FQGNSA. Trimming cost V 0 bases and J 3 bases, with 11 bases left between them. The CDR3 has 15 amino acids. In DNA form, the CDR3 reads TGTGCCAGCAGCTTAGCGGGGGGGCTGGACACTGAAGCTTTCTTT. It is translated as CASSLAGGLDTEAFF.

The chain's CDR3 is CATSGGDRGETQYF. The CDR3 DNA reads as TGCGCCACCTCAGGGGGCGATAGGGGAGAGACCCAGTACTTC. The rearrangement joins TRBV5-1 to TRBJ2-5, with 8 bases fitting TRBD1. The CDR3 is 14 amino acids. Looked up from germline, CDR1 is SGHRS and CDR2 is YFSETQ. Trimming removed 9 bases from V and 4 bases from J; junction bases left unmatched: 11.

The chain carries TRBV27 and TRBJ1-2, with a possible D match to TRBD1 (5 bases). Germline CDR1 reads MNHEY; CDR2 reads SMNVEV (reference sequence). The V end was cut by 2 bases, the J end by 5 bases, with 9 bases between. CDR3 length equals 13 residues. In DNA form, the CDR3 reads TGTGCCAGCAGTTTAAGGAAGGGGTATGGCTACACCTTC. Its protein product is CASSLRKGYGYTF.

The gene calls are TRBV28 and TRBJ1-2; D not certain. Germline CDR1 reads MDHEN; CDR2 reads SYDVKM. The CDR3 covers 14 residues. The V and J ends lost 2 bases and 8 bases respectively, with 15 bases between them. This CDR3 reads CASSLEGGIPGYTF. The DNA of the CDR3 is TGTGCCAGCAGTTTAGAGGGAGGGATCCCAGGCTACACCTTC.

In this sample, this clone turned up many times. The gene calls are TRBV27 and TRBJ2-2; no firm D call. V was shortened by 10 bases and J by 0 bases, with 3 bases between the two germline ends. The CDR3 is made up of 11 amino acids. Germline V gene sequence: CDR1 MNHEY, CDR2 SMNVEV (reference sequence). CDR3 amino acids: CATTNTGELFF. CDR3 nucleotide sequence: TGTGCCACCACGAACACCGGGGAGCTGTTTTTT.

The chain carries TRBV9 and TRBJ1-5; unclear D gene. V dropped 1 base and J dropped 1 base, with 9 bases sitting between them. CDR3 size: 15 residues. Germline lookup yields CDR1 SGDLS and CDR2 YYNGEE. The CDR3 sequence is CASSVTVGSNQPQHF. CDR3 in DNA: TGTGCCAGCAGCGTAACGGTCGGGAGCAATCAGCCCCAGCATTTT.